One T cell receptor (beta chain) is described in this entry. The antigen is not known. The table came from immunoSEQ multiplex PCR; TCRdb's copy has only in-frame clones and leaves some out. This sample yields roughly 120,000 clones, of which around 94% are seen a single time; roughly 7.2% belongs to the top ten. The sample is drawn from a study of T cell responses to AZD1222 COVID-19 vaccine. Study-level points and caveats: Clonal diversity was possibly underestimated; the donors were predominantly white British and more often female. Dominant CD4 TCR responses targeted spike regions 160-218 and 743-854. Only a handful of people who got AZD1222 tested seropositive at baseline.

The CDR3 is 16 amino acids. This rearrangement joins TRBV21-1 to TRBJ2-7; TRBD2, the table's D call, lacks a check against the DNA. TRBV21-1 is a recognized pseudogene. Sequences were derived from peripheral blood, sampled on day 0 of AZD1222 vaccination. The receptor comes from an adult in good health. The CDR3 coding sequence is TGTGCCAGCAGCAGGGGACTAGCGGAGCCCCCCTGCGAGCAGTACTTC. Translation gives CASSRGLAEPPCEQYF.